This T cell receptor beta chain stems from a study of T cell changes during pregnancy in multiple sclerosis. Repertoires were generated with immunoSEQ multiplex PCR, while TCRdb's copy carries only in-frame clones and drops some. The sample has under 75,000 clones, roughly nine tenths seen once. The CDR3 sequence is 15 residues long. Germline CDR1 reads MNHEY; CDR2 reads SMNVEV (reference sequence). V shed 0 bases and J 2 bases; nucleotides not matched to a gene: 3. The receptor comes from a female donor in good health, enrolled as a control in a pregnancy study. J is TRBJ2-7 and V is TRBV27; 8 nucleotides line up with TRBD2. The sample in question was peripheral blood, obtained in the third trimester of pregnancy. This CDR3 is CASSLSSGRTYEQYF. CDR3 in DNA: TGTGCCAGCAGTTTATCGAGCGGGAGAACCTACGAGCAGTACTTC.